One and the same sample provided the 9 T cell receptor beta chains below, sequenced in a study of control samples from healthy donors and cancer patients. Profiling relied on immunoSEQ multiplex PCR, and the TCRdb table lists in-frame clones only, not all of them. The repertoire holds about 120,000 clones, with around 87% as singletons. The sequencing input was PBMCs. The receptor set was obtained from a woman aged 45-59 years with colorectal cancer.

The rearrangement links TRBV9 to TRBJ1-4; D is ambiguous. CDR3 length: 14 amino acids. Germline CDR1 is SGDLS and CDR2 is YYNGEE. V lost 4 bases and J 6 bases, leaving 13 bases between the germline ends. DNA for the CDR3: TGTGCCAGCAGCTTGCGGTCCATGGATGAAAAACTGTTTTTT. Translated: CASSLRSMDEKLFF.

The chain joins TRBV3-1 (or the pseudogene TRBV3-2) to TRBJ1-1; maybe TRBD1 (6 bases). Between the trimmed V and J ends, which lost 6 bases and 6 bases, there was a span of 20 bases. CDR1 is LGHDT and CDR2 is YNNKEL in the germline V gene (reference sequence). The CDR3 is 15 amino acids. CDR3 sequence reads: CASRNRELGISEAFF. Written as DNA, the CDR3 is TGTGCCAGCAGAAACAGGGAATTGGGTATCTCTGAAGCTTTCTTT.

This clone was counted a few times. This chain links TRBV30 with TRBJ1-4; D not resolved. Germline values: CDR1 GTSNPN, CDR2 SVGIG (reference sequence). This CDR3 is 13 amino acids long. V was clipped by 1 base and J by 7 bases, with 10 bases between them. CDR3 nucleotide sequence: TGTGCCTGGAGTGAAGAAGAGGGTGAAAAACTGTTTTTT. This sequence encodes CAWSEEEGEKLFF.

The chain has TRBV5-5 and TRBJ1-1; D is possibly TRBD1 (6 bases). V dropped 3 bases and J dropped 2 bases, with 14 bases sitting between them. In germline, CDR1 is SGHKS, CDR2 YYEKEE (reference sequence). This CDR3 has 15 amino acids. CDR3 nucleotides: TGTGCCAGCAGCTCGCTGACAGGATCTAACACTGAAGCTTTCTTT. It yields the protein CASSSLTGSNTEAFF.

The chain couples TRBV6-4 to TRBJ1-4, with TRBD1 identical over 7 bases. CDR3 size: 13 residues. J lost 8 bases, V lost 10 bases, and 10 bases had no gene match. Germline V lookup: CDR1 MRHNA, CDR2 SNTAGT. The CDR3 here is CANSRGGGEKLFF. In DNA, the CDR3 is TGTGCCAACTCCAGGGGGGGAGGCGAAAAACTGTTTTTT.

This clone was recorded once. The rearrangement uses TRBV6-5 and TRBJ1-4; D unresolved. V was pared by 5 bases and J by 7 bases, with 11 bases between. This CDR3 has 13 residues. CDR1 and CDR2 (germline): MNHEY, SVGAGI. The DNA for the CDR3 is TGTGCCAGCAGTCGGTTACAGTTTGAAAAACTGTTTTTT. Protein product: CASSRLQFEKLFF.

The J gene is TRBJ2-4, the V gene TRBV14, with D perhaps matching TRBD1 or TRBD2 (5 bases each). Germline CDR1 and CDR2: SGHDN and FVKESK. The CDR3 runs 16 residues. V gave up 4 bases and J gave up 1 base, with 14 bases separating them. This CDR3 reads CASSPGTSVAKNIQYF. The CDR3 DNA is TGTGCCAGCAGCCCGGGGACCTCGGTGGCCAAAAACATTCAGTACTTC.

The J gene is TRBJ1-2, the V gene TRBV5-4; 10 bases map to TRBD1. J was trimmed by 8 bases and V by 2 bases; bases with no gene match: 6. The CDR3 loop spans 14 amino acids. Germline V gene sequence: CDR1 SGHNT, CDR2 YYREEE (reference sequence). CDR3 sequence reads: CASSLFGTGEGYTF. The CDR3 DNA follows: TGTGCCAGCAGCTTATTTGGGACAGGGGAAGGCTACACCTTC.

The chain has TRBV19 and TRBJ1-5; 8 bases agree with TRBD1. Trimming at V came to 8 bases and at J to 1 base, leaving 7 bases not matched to a gene. Germline-derived CDR1 and CDR2 are LNHDA and SQIVND (reference sequence). There are 15 residues in the CDR3. The CDR3 nucleotides are TGTGCCAGTTCCCCAGGACAGGGAAGCAATCAGCCCCAGCATTTT. Amino acid sequence: CASSPGQGSNQPQHF.